The present entry profiles one T cell receptor beta chain with its context. Seattle participants joined during active infection and were tracked over time. The germline gives CDR1 SGHRS, CDR2 YFSETQ. The CDR3 has 14 residues. V shed 5 bases, J shed 1 base, and the junction held 4 bases outside the gene matches. The record originates from a study of blood T cell repertoires in COVID-19. Study-wide context: COVID-19 samples collected from the United States, Italy and Spain covered acute and convalescent phases.

Source study methods: Nucleated cell counts were estimated from reference gene primer amplification. The method was immunoSEQ multiplex PCR; TCRdb's version includes in-frame clones alone and lacks a portion of them. For V, J and clone size, that table is used; D and trimming come from the DNA. This sample has roughly 350,000 clones; approximately 91% occur once, and the top ten carry 7.3%. The source is an older woman with COVID-19, enrolled during active disease. This chain joins TRBV5-1 and TRBJ2-5; TRBD2 agrees at 8 bases. The sequenced material came from peripheral blood. CDR3 protein: CASRVAGTQETQYF. For the CDR3, the DNA is TGCGCCAGCAGAGTAGCGGGGACCCAAGAGACCCAGTACTTC.